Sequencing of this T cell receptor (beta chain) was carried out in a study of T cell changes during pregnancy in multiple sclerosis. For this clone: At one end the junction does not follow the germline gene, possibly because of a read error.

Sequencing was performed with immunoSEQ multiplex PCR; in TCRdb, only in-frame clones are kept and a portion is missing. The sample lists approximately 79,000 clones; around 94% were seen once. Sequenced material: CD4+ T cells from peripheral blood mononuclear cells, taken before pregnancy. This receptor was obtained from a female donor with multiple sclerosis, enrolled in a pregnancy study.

CDR3 amino acids: CASSPSFLTGYTEQFF. The CDR3 region has the DNA TGTGCCAGCTCACCGTCTTTCCTGACCGGGTACACTGAGCAGTTCTTC. The chain employs TRBV18 and TRBJ2-1, with D hard to call. CDR1 and CDR2 (germline): KGHSH, LQKENI. The CDR3 loop spans 16 amino acids.